The present T cell receptor beta chain was sequenced within a study of shared clonotypes between healthy human individuals. Overall study context: Ranging from 18 to 49 in age, donors were two women and a few men. For every donor, three CD4 naive, three CD4 memory, two CD8 naive and one CD8 memory plates were used.

Only Caucasian adults living in Nashville, Tennessee served as donors. Regarding the study as a whole: A handful of donors held about 5.1% of naive CD4 clonotypes in common.

Generated by immunoSEQ multiplex PCR, the TCRdb table keeps only in-frame clones and is missing some. The sample contains 2 million to 2.5 million clones, almost 96% of which appear only once. This clone came up a few times. What it binds is not known. With 4 bases clipped from V and 0 bases from J, the junction kept 5 bases outside the gene matches. Germline-derived CDR1 and CDR2 are SGHKS and YYEKEE (reference sequence). CDR3 size: 15 residues. This chain uses TRBV5-5 with TRBJ2-7; 9 positions match TRBD1. This TCR was recovered from a young man in good health. The source material was naive CD4+ T cells sorted from blood. Indicated subset: CD45RA+ positively selected. DNA of the CDR3: TGTGCCAGCAGCCGTCGGGACAGGGACTCCTACGAGCAGTACTTC. Translation gives CASSRRDRDSYEQYF.